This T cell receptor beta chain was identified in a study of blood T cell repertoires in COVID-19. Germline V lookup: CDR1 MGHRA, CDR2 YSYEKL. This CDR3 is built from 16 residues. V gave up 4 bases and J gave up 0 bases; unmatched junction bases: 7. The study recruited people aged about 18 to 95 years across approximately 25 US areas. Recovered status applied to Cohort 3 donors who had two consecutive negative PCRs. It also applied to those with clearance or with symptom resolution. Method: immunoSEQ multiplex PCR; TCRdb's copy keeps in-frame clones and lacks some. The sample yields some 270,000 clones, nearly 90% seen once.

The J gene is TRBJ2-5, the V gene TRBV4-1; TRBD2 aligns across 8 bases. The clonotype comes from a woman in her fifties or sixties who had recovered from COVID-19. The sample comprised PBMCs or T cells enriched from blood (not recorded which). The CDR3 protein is CASSLTSGWDQETQYF. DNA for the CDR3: TGCGCCAGCAGCCTCACTAGCGGATGGGACCAAGAGACCCAGTACTTC.